The clone carrying this T cell receptor (beta chain) was seen just once. Its antigen is as yet unknown. Data came from immunoSEQ multiplex PCR; TCRdb stores just in-frame clones and leaves some out. The data hold 360,000 or so clones, with around 87% observed a single time. This entry belongs to a study of Ad26.COV2.S vaccination and SARS-CoV-2 variants. Study-wide background: Enrollment placed the donor in the COV1001 Ad26.COV2.S trial arm. Administration of Ad26.COV2.S was intramuscular, either once or twice 56 days apart. Study results and caveats: Total T cell responses may have been underestimated by the TCR breadth and depth analyses.

Treatment: approximately 18 received Ad26.COV2.S at low or high dose, single or two shots; about 5 received placebo; per-sample allocation not given. Material that was analyzed had been drawn on day 63 after the first vaccine or placebo injection. Expressing Wuhan-strain SARS-CoV-2 spike, an Ad26 vector served as the vaccine. Per germline, CDR1 MGHRA and CDR2 YSYEKL. The CDR3 sequence is 13 residues long. With V trimmed by 5 bases and J by 5 bases, 5 bases remained unmatched. The rearrangement links TRBV4-1 to TRBJ2-7, with 8 bases fitting TRBD1. The source was peripheral blood, collected in a trial of Ad26.COV2.S vaccine versus placebo. The receptor was derived from a person between 18 and 59 years old who received the Ad26.COV2.S COVID-19 vaccine or a placebo. CDR3 DNA sequence: TGCGCCAGCAGCTCGGACAGGGCGGACGAGCAGTACTTC. It encodes CASSSDRADEQYF.